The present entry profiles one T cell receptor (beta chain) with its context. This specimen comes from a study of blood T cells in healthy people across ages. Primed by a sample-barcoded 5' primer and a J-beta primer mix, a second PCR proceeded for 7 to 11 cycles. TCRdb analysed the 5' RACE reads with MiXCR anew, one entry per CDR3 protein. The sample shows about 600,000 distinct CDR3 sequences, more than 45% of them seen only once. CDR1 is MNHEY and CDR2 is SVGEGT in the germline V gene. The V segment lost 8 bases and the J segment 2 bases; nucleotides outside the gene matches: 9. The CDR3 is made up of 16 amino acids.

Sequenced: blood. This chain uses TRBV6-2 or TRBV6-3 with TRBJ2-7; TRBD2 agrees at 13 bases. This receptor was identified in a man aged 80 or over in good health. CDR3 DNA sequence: TGTGCCAGCGAAAACACCGGGACTAGCGGGGCCTACGAGCAGTACTTC. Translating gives CASENTGTSGAYEQYF.